The clone carrying this T cell receptor (beta chain) was picked up a small number of times. The antigen is unknown. This record belongs to a study of human T cells and chemical hapten exposure. For the study at large: The study patch tested 0.01% DPC on the upper back and read results at 6 days. General study results and limits: There were significantly more large CDR3 similarity clusters among expanded TCRs than among controls. Positive correlation was observed between PT1 expanded TCR counts and patch test score. Alopecia in all donors means immunity may differ from healthy individuals.

MiXCR, run by TCRdb on the RACE reads, gives a single entry per CDR3 protein. The sample holds 70,000 to 90,000 distinct CDR3 sequences; more than 10% are singletons and the top ten take around 3.7%. Specified time point: patch test 3, about 24 weeks after DPC sensitization. Treatment in this sample: therapeutic diphenylcyclopropenone sensitization with weekly scalp DPC. V gave up 0 bases and J gave up 8 bases, with 9 bases separating them. The germline V gene encodes CDR1 SGHKS and CDR2 YYEKEE (reference sequence). The CDR3 is 13 residues long. The V and J genes are TRBV5-5 and TRBJ2-1, with D unclear. Here the sequenced sample was whole blood, taken in connection with sensitization to the hapten diphenylcyclopropenone (DPC). The receptor's source is a woman between 50 and 59 years old with alopecia areata. Some clones in this sample may be carry-over from other donors' samples. DNA of the CDR3: TGTGCCAGCAGCTTGGGTTTTTTGGATGAGCAGTTCTTC. Translation gives CASSLGFLDEQFF.